The clone carrying this T cell receptor beta chain has a count of ten or more. The target antigen is unknown. Time point described: newly diagnosed GD, antithyroid drugs for less than 3 months. Extracted PBMC RNA gave rise to the TCR library. These data originate in a study of regulatory T cells in long-lasting Graves disease. Study-level points and caveats: Gene preferences differed: TRBV28, TRBJ1-2, TRBJ2-5 in persistent cases.

V was trimmed by 7 bases and J by 7 bases, leaving 16 bases between them. Germline lookup yields CDR1 DFQATT and CDR2 SNEGSKA (reference sequence). The CDR3 loop spans 12 amino acids. Arm-PCR of CDR3 regions and iRepertoire HTBI primers were the basis on which TCR beta libraries were built. TCRdb used MiXCR to reprocess the multiplex PCR reads, holding one entry per CDR3 protein. The repertoire holds around 240,000 distinct CDR3 sequences, around a sixth seen once, with approximately 15% in the top ten. The same specimen was also included in a second study, on T cells in Graves' hyperthyroidism and ophthalmopathy. From that report: Those with hyperthyroidism were 18 to 65 years old, newly diagnosed, and ill for under 2 months.

The chain is built from TRBV20-1 and TRBJ1-2; TRBD1 is a possible D gene (5 bases). This TCR was sampled from a young woman with Graves disease. The starting material was peripheral blood mononuclear cells (PBMCs), obtained at new diagnosis, from a patient treated with antithyroid drugs. CDR3 amino acids: CSGPDGGGGYTF. The CDR3 bases are TGCAGTGGCCCTGATGGGGGGGGTGGCTACACCTTC.